The 18 T cell receptor beta chains in this list originate from one sample, sequenced in a study of shared clonotypes between healthy human individuals. Here immunoSEQ multiplex PCR was the method, and the copy in TCRdb shows in-frame clones only, minus some. The data hold roughly 2.4 million clones, with approximately 95% observed a single time. Sequencing was carried out using naive CD4+ T cells sorted from blood. Stated subset: CD45RA+ positively selected. Receptor source: a man aged 18 to 35 in good health.

This clone has just one count. The V and J genes are TRBV10-1 and TRBJ2-7; TRBD1 might be the D (6 bases). V dropped 8 bases and J dropped 6 bases, with 17 bases sitting between them. Germline V lookup: CDR1 WNHNN, CDR2 SYGVQD (reference sequence). CDR3 size: 13 residues. CDR3 in DNA: TGCGCCAGCCGTCGGGACACGGTGGGCGAGCAGTACTTC. It codes for CASRRDTVGEQYF.

The chain carries TRBV4-1 and TRBJ2-2, with D perhaps TRBD2 (6 bases). Germline V gene data show CDR1 as MGHRA and CDR2 as YSYEKL. V lost 2 bases, J lost 7 bases, and 17 bases lay in between. This CDR3 has 16 residues. CDR3 in DNA: TGCGCCAGCAGCCAATTACTGTCGGGGGTAGGCGGGGAGCTGTTTTTT. As protein: CASSQLLSGVGGELFF.

The chain joins TRBV5-6 to TRBJ2-3, with no clear D. V shed 3 bases and J shed 4 bases, with 18 bases lying between them. This CDR3 region has 16 residues. Germline CDR1 SGHDT, CDR2 YYEEEE. This chain's CDR3 is CASSSPSLGPSDTQYF. The CDR3 coding sequence is TGTGCCAGCAGCTCCCCGTCCCTTGGCCCATCAGATACGCAGTATTTT. The entire variable domain, with the rest obtained from reference TRBV5-6 and TRBJ2-3, is as follows: DAGVTQSPTHLIKTRGQQVTLRCSPKSGHDTVSWYQQALGQGPQFIFQYYEEEERQRGNFPDRFSGHQFPNYSSELNVNALLLGDSALYLCASSSPSLGPSDTQYFGPGTRLTVL.

V gene TRBV2 combines with J gene TRBJ2-3, with 8 bases aligning to TRBD2. The ends lost 6 bases at V and 1 base at J; junction bases unmatched: 3. Germline values: CDR1 SNHLY, CDR2 FYNNEI. This CDR3 region has 14 residues. CDR3 bases: TGTGCCAGCAGAATTAGCGGGGGCACAGATACGCAGTATTTT. Amino acids: CASRISGGTDTQYF. The full variable domain, completed using reference TRBV2 and TRBJ2-3, is EPEVTQTPSHQVTQMGQEVILRCVPISNHLYFYWYRQILGQKVEFLVSFYNNEISEKSEIFDDQFSVERPDGSNFTLKIRSTKLEDSAMYFCASRISGGTDTQYFGPGTRLTVL.

A word on this clone: In the same sample, other DNA sequences code for this CDR3. The V gene is TRBV11-2, the J gene TRBJ2-1; D is ambiguous. This CDR3 is built from 11 residues. Trimming removed 2 bases from V and 6 bases from J, with 2 bases in between. CDR1 SGHAT and CDR2 FQNNGV come from the germline V gene. This CDR3 is CASSLSNEQFF. CDR3 sequence (DNA): TGTGCCAGCAGCTTATCCAATGAGCAGTTCTTC.

J is TRBJ2-1 and V is TRBV2; 9 bases map to TRBD1. The CDR3 length is 16 residues. Trimming took 6 bases from V and 7 from J; bases not matched to a gene: 13. Germline lookup yields CDR1 SNHLY and CDR2 FYNNEI. CDR3 protein: CASRRTVNRGRNEQFF. The CDR3 region has the DNA TGTGCCAGCAGACGAACAGTTAACAGGGGGCGAAATGAGCAGTTCTTC.

This chain connects TRBV18 to TRBJ2-3; the match to TRBD2 covers 9 bases. Germline CDR1 reads KGHSH; CDR2 reads LQKENI. V lost 3 bases and J lost 6; bases outside the gene matches: 10. There are 16 residues in the CDR3. The CDR3: CASSPLPSGELDTQYF. Here the CDR3 DNA reads TGTGCCAGCTCACCCCTTCCTAGCGGGGAGCTTGATACGCAGTATTTT.

V is TRBV7-8 and J is TRBJ1-1; possibly TRBD1 for D (6 bases). The CDR3 loop spans 16 amino acids. Trimming removed 0 bases at V and 3 bases at J, with 14 bases between. From germline, CDR1 is SGHVS and CDR2 FQNEAQ. CDR3 sequence reads: CASSLANRDWDTEAFF. Here the CDR3 DNA reads TGTGCCAGCAGCTTAGCTAACAGGGACTGGGACACTGAAGCTTTCTTT.

The chain is built from TRBV2 and TRBJ2-3; the match to TRBD1 covers 8 bases. V shed 5 bases and J 1 base; nucleotides not matched to a gene: 5. The CDR3 is 15 residues long. The germline CDR1 and CDR2 sequences are SNHLY and FYNNEI. The CDR3 nucleotides are TGTGCCAGCAGTTATGGACAGGGTGGCACAGATACGCAGTATTTT. Its protein is CASSYGQGGTDTQYF.

Notes on this clone: Other nucleotide sequences from this sample produce the same CDR3. The chain carries TRBV5-1 and TRBJ2-1, with TRBD2 identical over 11 bases. The length of the CDR3 is 17 residues. Losses at the gene ends were 4 bases for V and 0 bases for J; bases not matched to a gene: 6. Germline V gene sequence: CDR1 SGHRS, CDR2 YFSETQ. CDR3 sequence: CASSPLAGGSSYNEQFF. In DNA form, the CDR3 reads TGCGCCAGCAGCCCCTTAGCGGGAGGGAGCTCCTACAATGAGCAGTTCTTC.

The rearrangement links TRBV10-1 to TRBJ2-3; TRBD2 aligns across 12 bases. V dropped 3 bases and J dropped 1; count of bases not matched to a gene: 2. CDR3 length: 16 residues. Germline V gene sequence: CDR1 WNHNN, CDR2 SYGVQD (reference sequence). The CDR3 bases are TGCGCCAGCAGTGAAGGGACTAGCGGGCGCACAGATACGCAGTATTTT. Its translation is CASSEGTSGRTDTQYF.

A single count supports this clone. This chain joins TRBV27 and TRBJ1-2; D is possibly TRBD1 (5 bases). From germline, CDR1 is MNHEY and CDR2 SMNVEV (reference sequence). The CDR3 is 16 amino acids. Deletions cut 5 bases from V and 8 bases from J, with 24 bases between. The DNA for the CDR3 is TGTGCCAGCAGTCCCTACCCGACAGCCAAGGCAGGGGGCTACACCTTC. Encoded protein: CASSPYPTAKAGGYTF.

The chain joins TRBV10-3 to TRBJ2-3; perhaps TRBD2 as D (6 bases). Trimming left V 6 bases short and J 1 base short, with 17 bases between. This CDR3 is 16 amino acids long. Germline V gene lookup returns CDR1 ENHRY and CDR2 SYGVKD. This chain's CDR3 is CAISHRDLDRTDTQYF. CDR3 bases: TGTGCCATCAGCCACCGGGACTTAGATCGCACAGATACGCAGTATTTT.

The gene calls are TRBV5-1 and TRBJ1-3; possibly TRBD1 for D (5 bases). In germline, CDR1 is SGHRS, CDR2 YFSETQ. This CDR3 region has 16 residues. V was shortened by 5 bases and J by 0 bases, with 15 bases between the two germline ends. The CDR3 DNA is TGCGCCAGCAGGGAGGGGCTTGGAGTCTCTGGAAACACCATATATTTT. Protein product: CASREGLGVSGNTIYF.

This clone occurred once. J is TRBJ2-3 and V is TRBV12-5, with TRBD1 matching 8 bases. V trimming: 5 bases; J trimming: 4 bases; junction bases outside the gene matches: 8. Looked up from germline, CDR1 is LGHNT and CDR2 is FRNRAP. CDR3 length: 15 residues. CDR3 sequence reads: CASGPGQGYSDTQYF. CDR3 sequence (DNA): TGTGCTAGTGGTCCCGGACAGGGCTACTCAGATACGCAGTATTTT.

V usage is TRBV7-9 and J usage is TRBJ1-2; D call uncertain. Germline V gene lookup returns CDR1 SEHNR and CDR2 FQNEAQ (reference sequence). The V end was cut by 1 base, the J end by 7 bases, with 10 bases between. The CDR3 is 13 residues long. The CDR3 is CASSLGADGGYTF. Written as DNA, the CDR3 is TGTGCCAGCAGCTTAGGGGCAGACGGTGGCTACACCTTC.

This chain uses TRBV30 with TRBJ1-1, with TRBD1 identical over 8 bases. The V and J ends lost 6 bases and 5 bases, in that order; junction bases with no gene match: 5. The germline V gene has CDR1 GTSNPN and CDR2 SVGIG (reference sequence). This CDR3 has 12 residues. Here the CDR3 reads CACDRGPTEAFF. CDR3 coding DNA: TGTGCCTGCGACAGGGGCCCGACTGAAGCTTTCTTT.

This clone was picked up one time. The chain combines TRBV7-3 with TRBJ2-7, with D tentatively TRBD1 (6 bases). Trimming removed 3 bases at V and 6 bases at J, with 18 bases between. Germline V gives CDR1 SGHTA, CDR2 FQGTGA. The CDR3 length is 15 residues. CDR3: CASSFSGASLSEQYF. CDR3 sequence (DNA): TGTGCCAGCAGCTTCTCAGGGGCTTCCCTAAGCGAGCAGTACTTC.